These 10 T cell receptor beta chains came from one sample sequenced in a study of blood T cell repertoires in COVID-19. Some clones are missing from TCRdb's copy, which holds only in-frame ones; the method was immunoSEQ multiplex PCR. This sample has about 200,000 clones, with approximately 90% found just once. The source material was PBMCs or T cells enriched from blood (not recorded which). These receptors all come from a man aged 25 to 40 who had recovered from COVID-19.

The rearrangement joins TRBV7-8 to TRBJ2-5; TRBD2 is a possible D gene (6 bases). CDR1 and CDR2 from the germline V gene are SGHVS and FQNEAQ. Trimming stripped 3 bases from V and 2 bases from J, with 22 bases between. The CDR3 consists of 18 residues. DNA of the CDR3: TGTGCCAGCAGCTTGTCGATGATTTCGGCGGGGAAACAAGAGACCCAGTACTTC. Translated: CASSLSMISAGKQETQYF.

This clone was counted only a few times. The V and J genes are TRBV4-1 and TRBJ2-1, with 16 bases matching TRBD2. V was clipped by 1 base and J by 9 bases; unmatched bases: 12. CDR1 and CDR2 (germline): MGHRA, YSYEKL. This CDR3 comprises 19 residues. The CDR3, as DNA: TGCGCCAGCAGCCAAGGGACAGGGGGGACTAGCGGGAGGGCCGTTGAGCAGTTCTTC. Its translation is CASSQGTGGTSGRAVEQFF.

J is TRBJ1-2 and V is TRBV15, with TRBD1 matching 8 bases. Germline CDR1 is LNHNV and CDR2 is YYDKDF (reference sequence). The CDR3 length is 11 residues. Trimming at V came to 4 bases and at J to 10 bases, leaving 2 bases not matched to a gene. This CDR3 reads CATSKDRAYTF. The CDR3 coding sequence is TGTGCCACCAGCAAGGACAGGGCCTACACCTTC.

DNA for the CDR3: TGTGCCAGCAGCCAGCTCAGAAACAATGAGCAGTTCTTC. Amino acid sequence: CASSQLRNNEQFF. The genes are TRBV3-1 (or the pseudogene TRBV3-2) and TRBJ2-1, with D hard to call. V gave up 3 bases and J gave up 5 bases, with 8 bases separating them. Germline CDR1 is LGHDT and CDR2 is YNNKEL (reference sequence). The length of the CDR3 is 13 residues.

This chain connects TRBV6-2 or TRBV6-3 to TRBJ1-1; the D is unclear. Trimming stripped 6 bases from V and 1 base from J, with 21 bases between. The germline V gene encodes CDR1 MNHEY and CDR2 SVGEGT. The CDR3 sequence is 17 residues long. In DNA form, the CDR3 reads TGTGCCAGCAGCCCATTCCCCGGAGGCAGCTCGAACACTGAAGCTTTCTTT. This codes for CASSPFPGGSSNTEAFF.

V gene TRBV25-1 combines with J gene TRBJ1-6; D is perhaps TRBD1 (6 bases). The V end was cut by 4 bases, the J end by 7 bases, with 11 bases between. The CDR3 has 14 residues. CDR1 is MGHDK, CDR2 SYGVNS, per germline. CDR3 sequence (DNA): TGTGCCAGCAGTGTGACAGGTGGAAATTCACCCCTCCACTTT. This encodes CASSVTGGNSPLHF.

The chain is built from TRBV5-4 and TRBJ1-2; D perhaps matches TRBD1 (5 bases). CDR1 is SGHNT, CDR2 YYREEE, per germline (reference sequence). Trimming removed 0 bases from V and 7 bases from J, with 10 bases in between. This CDR3 is built from 13 residues. CDR3 nucleotide sequence: TGTGCCAGCAGCTTGGTGGGTCAGGGTGGCTACACCTTC. The encoded protein is CASSLVGQGGYTF.

V usage is TRBV7-2 and J usage is TRBJ2-2; weak D call: TRBD1 (6 bases). CDR1 is SGHTA, CDR2 FQGNSA, per germline. This CDR3 comprises 15 residues. V dropped 0 bases and J dropped 6 bases, with 11 bases sitting between them. The CDR3 nucleotides read TGTGCCAGCAGCTTAGCTGGGGGCCTCGCCGGGGAGCTGTTTTTT. This encodes CASSLAGGLAGELFF.

The chain recombines TRBV15 with TRBJ2-1; TRBD2 is a possible D gene (5 bases). Trimming stripped 1 base from V and 0 bases from J, with 10 bases between. The CDR3 has 16 amino acids. CDR1 is LNHNV and CDR2 is YYDKDF in the germline V gene (reference sequence). CDR3 loop: CATSRVERRSYNEQFF. CDR3 DNA: TGTGCCACCAGCAGAGTCGAGCGGCGCTCCTACAATGAGCAGTTCTTC. The full variable domain, rest sourced from reference TRBV15 and TRBJ2-1, is DAMVIQNPRYQVTQFGKPVTLSCSQTLNHNVMYWYQQKSSQAPKLLFHYYDKDFNNEADTPDNFQSRRPNTSFCFLDIRSPGLGDTAMYLCATSRVERRSYNEQFFGPGTRLTVL.

This clone has only one observation. The chain couples TRBV18 to TRBJ2-3, with a weak D call TRBD2 (6 bases). The CDR3 totals 14 residues. V was pared by 8 bases and J by 5 bases, with 17 bases between. Germline CDR1 KGHSH, CDR2 LQKENI. CDR3 coding DNA: TGTGCCAGCGCGCGGGACTCTTGGGGAGATACGCAGTATTTT. This sequence encodes CASARDSWGDTQYF.